These 23 T cell receptor beta chains share one sample of origin, sequenced in a study of shared clonotypes between healthy human individuals. The assay was immunoSEQ multiplex PCR, and TCRdb's table has in-frame clones only and misses some. The table records 2,500,000 or so clones, 85% to 95% of them present only once. The sequenced sample consisted of naive CD4+ T cells from PBMCs. Subset described: CD45RA+ positively selected. Receptor source: a man younger than 35 in good health. Some clones in this sample may be carry-over from other donors' samples.

The J gene is TRBJ1-3, the V gene TRBV9; perhaps TRBD1 as D (5 bases). Germline-derived CDR1 and CDR2 are SGDLS and YYNGEE. The V end lost 0 bases, the J end lost 2 bases, and 9 bases lay between the germline ends. The CDR3 sequence is 15 residues long. CDR3 sequence: CASSVAGVAGNTIYF. CDR3 bases: TGTGCCAGCAGCGTAGCGGGGGTGGCTGGAAACACCATATATTTT.

This clone appeared once. The chain carries TRBV18 and TRBJ2-7; D call uncertain. The germline V and J ends were trimmed by 3 bases and 1 base, with 10 bases remaining between them. The CDR3 contains 14 residues. Per the germline V gene, CDR1 is KGHSH and CDR2 is LQKENI. CDR3 nucleotides: TGTGCCAGCTCACCCGGTCAGTTATCCTACGAGCAGTACTTC. Translating it yields CASSPGQLSYEQYF.

The chain uses TRBV11-2 and TRBJ2-5; weak D call: TRBD1 (6 bases). With 5 bases removed from V and 0 bases from J, the gap between germline ends came to 10 bases. The length of the CDR3 is 14 residues. The germline V gene encodes CDR1 SGHAT and CDR2 FQNNGV. CDR3 DNA: TGTGCCAGCAGCCCCACAGGGAACCAAGAGACCCAGTACTTC. Translated, it gives CASSPTGNQETQYF.

The chain links TRBV5-1 to TRBJ2-1, with 9 nucleotides matching TRBD2. Trimming at V came to 0 bases and at J to 5 bases, leaving 3 bases not matched to a gene. The CDR3 sequence is 15 residues long. Germline V gene sequence: CDR1 SGHRS, CDR2 YFSETQ. CDR3 amino acids: CASSLGLAAHNEQFF. The CDR3, as DNA: TGCGCCAGCAGCTTGGGACTAGCGGCTCACAATGAGCAGTTCTTC.

This clone was detected only once. The chain joins TRBV9 to TRBJ2-3; weak D call: TRBD1 (5 bases). This CDR3 is built from 14 residues. V was clipped by 2 bases and J by 3 bases, with 10 bases between them. The germline V gene has CDR1 SGDLS and CDR2 YYNGEE. CDR3 DNA: TGTGCCAGCAGCGTCGCAGGGAAAACAGATACGCAGTATTTT. Its translation is CASSVAGKTDTQYF.

Regarding this clone: This same CDR3 is encoded by further DNA sequences in the sample. The chain is built from TRBV7-3 and TRBJ1-1; no clear D gene. V lost 5 bases to trimming and J lost 1 base, with 8 bases between them. Germline CDR1 SGHTA, CDR2 FQGTGA. The CDR3 has 13 residues. CDR3: CASSRRGNTEAFF. The CDR3 DNA is TGTGCCAGCAGCCGCCGTGGGAACACTGAAGCTTTCTTT.

The rearrangement uses TRBV28 and TRBJ1-5; possibly TRBD1 for D (5 bases). Germline V gives CDR1 MDHEN, CDR2 SYDVKM. The V end lost 4 bases, the J end lost 5 bases, and 18 bases lay between the germline ends. This CDR3 is built from 16 residues. CDR3 sequence reads: CASSSSGPGKYQPQHF. The CDR3 nucleotides are TGTGCCAGCAGTTCCTCCGGCCCAGGGAAATATCAGCCCCAGCATTTT.

The chain recombines TRBV5-5 with TRBJ1-1; maybe TRBD1 (5 bases). Germline-derived CDR1 and CDR2 are SGHKS and YYEKEE (reference sequence). Between the trimmed V and J ends, which lost 0 bases and 4 bases, there was a span of 7 bases. CDR3 length: 13 amino acids. The CDR3 spells CASSLAGRTEAFF. CDR3 bases: TGTGCCAGCAGCTTGGCAGGGCGCACTGAAGCTTTCTTT.

The J gene is TRBJ1-2, the V gene TRBV7-2; D perhaps matches TRBD1 (6 bases). The CDR3 covers 15 residues. Trimming took off 5 bases at V and 8 bases at J, with 21 bases between the two ends. Per the germline V gene, CDR1 is SGHTA and CDR2 is FQGNSA. The CDR3 sequence: CASSPQGRGSMGYTF. The CDR3 DNA is TGTGCCAGCAGCCCACAGGGTCGCGGCAGTATGGGCTACACCTTC. Using reference TRBV7-2 and TRBJ1-2 for the parts outside the CDR3, the full variable domain is GAGVSQSPSNKVTEKGKDVELRCDPISGHTALYWYRQSLGQGLEFLIYFQGNSAPDKSGLPSDRFSAERTGGSVSTLTIQRTQQEDSAVYLCASSPQGRGSMGYTFGSGTRLTVV.

This chain uses TRBV5-1 with TRBJ2-3; 8 bases line up with TRBD2. Germline CDR1 reads SGHRS; CDR2 reads YFSETQ. V lost 4 bases, J lost 3 bases, and 7 bases stayed unmatched. The CDR3 consists of 15 residues. This CDR3 is CASSPGGVGTDTQYF. CDR3 sequence (DNA): TGCGCCAGCAGCCCCGGGGGGGTAGGAACAGATACGCAGTATTTT.

The chain uses TRBV2 and TRBJ2-1; D unclear. V was shortened by 8 bases and J by 10 bases, with 21 bases between the two germline ends. This CDR3 has 14 residues. The germline gives CDR1 SNHLY, CDR2 FYNNEI. CDR3 loop: CASGHRVLAEEQFF. DNA of the CDR3: TGTGCCAGCGGGCACCGGGTCCTCGCGGAAGAGCAGTTCTTC.

This clone was seen only a few times. Additional DNA sequences in this sample encode the identical CDR3. Written as DNA, the CDR3 is TGTGCCAGCAGCTTAGCTCCGGGAGGGAACACTGAAGCTTTCTTT. Its translation: CASSLAPGGNTEAFF. The chain employs TRBV7-9 and TRBJ1-1; D gene uncertain. V was clipped by 0 bases and J by 1 base, with 9 bases between them. The CDR3 sequence is 15 residues long. Per germline, CDR1 SEHNR and CDR2 FQNEAQ (reference sequence).

The chain carries TRBV7-9 and TRBJ2-3; 9 bases line up with TRBD1. V was pared by 5 bases and J by 5 bases, with 8 bases of the junction left unmatched. This CDR3 is built from 15 residues. Germline assignment: CDR1 SEHNR and CDR2 FQNEAQ (reference sequence). CDR3 bases: TGTGCCAGCAGCCCCGGGGACAGGGCGGGAGATACGCAGTATTTT. Translated: CASSPGDRAGDTQYF. Complete variable domain (other parts from reference TRBV7-9 and TRBJ2-3): DTGVSQNPRHKITKRGQNVTFRCDPISEHNRLYWYRQTLGQGPEFLTYFQNEAQLEKSRLLSDRFSAERPKGSFSTLEIQRTEQGDSAMYLCASSPGDRAGDTQYFGPGTRLTVL.

In DNA form, the CDR3 reads TGTGCCAGCATTCAGGGCGGCCAGGTATTGTATTTT. It specifies CASIQGGQVLYF. The chain is built from TRBV28 and TRBJ2-3; D may be TRBD1 (5 bases). V was clipped by 7 bases and J by 14 bases, with 19 bases between them. Germline V gene sequence: CDR1 MDHEN, CDR2 SYDVKM. This CDR3 is built from 12 residues.

The chain combines TRBV11-1 with TRBJ1-1, with unresolved D. Trimming shortened V by 1 base and J by 5 bases, and 20 bases separated the two germline ends. The CDR3 spans 17 residues. CDR1 SGHAT and CDR2 FQDESV come from the germline V gene (reference sequence). The CDR3 DNA is TGTGCCAGCAGCTTAGGAGGAGTAGTCCTTACCTATACTGAAGCTTTCTTT. Encoded protein: CASSLGGVVLTYTEAFF.

The chain links TRBV4-2 to TRBJ2-7; 11 bases match TRBD2. The CDR3 has 14 residues. Germline values: CDR1 LGHNA, CDR2 YNFKEQ. J gave up 8 bases and V 0 bases, and 3 bases lay outside the gene matches. The CDR3, as DNA: TGTGCCAGCAGCCAAGATAGGACTAGCGGGCAGCAGTACTTC. The encoded protein is CASSQDRTSGQQYF.

V is TRBV11-2 and J is TRBJ2-7; maybe TRBD2 (5 bases). Deletions cut 0 bases from V and 2 bases from J, with 11 bases between. CDR1 is SGHAT and CDR2 is FQNNGV in the germline V gene. The CDR3 is made up of 15 amino acids. The CDR3 sequence is CASSLEEGQTYEQYF. The DNA of the CDR3 is TGTGCCAGCAGCTTAGAAGAGGGCCAAACCTACGAGCAGTACTTC.

About this clone itself: The sample holds other DNA sequences that translate to the same CDR3. J is TRBJ2-3 and V is TRBV9; D unresolved. Trimming pared 4 bases from V and 3 bases from J, leaving 15 bases between. The germline gives CDR1 SGDLS, CDR2 YYNGEE. This CDR3 has 15 residues. The DNA for the CDR3 is TGTGCCAGCAGCCCCCGGGCTAGAGGTACAGATACGCAGTATTTT. It codes for CASSPRARGTDTQYF.

V usage is TRBV5-1 and J usage is TRBJ2-7, with 7 bases that match TRBD1. The CDR3 has 13 amino acids. Germline V CDR1 and CDR2: SGHRS, YFSETQ. After removal of 5 bases from V and 6 bases from J, the junction contained 8 bases not matched to a gene. The CDR3 spells CASRITTGPEQYF. CDR3 nucleotides: TGCGCCAGCAGAATAACGACAGGGCCCGAGCAGTACTTC.

The J gene is TRBJ2-3, the V gene TRBV9, with 10 nucleotides matching TRBD1. Germline values: CDR1 SGDLS, CDR2 YYNGEE. The CDR3 consists of 14 residues. Trimming removed 1 base from V and 13 bases from J; junction bases left unmatched: 9. The CDR3 region is CASSVYPGTGDKYF. As DNA, the CDR3 is TGTGCCAGCAGCGTATATCCCGGGACAGGGGATAAGTATTTT.

The DNA of the CDR3 is TGCAGCGTTCGGTGGGAGACCCAGTACTTC. Its translation: CSVRWETQYF. This rearrangement joins TRBV29-1 to TRBJ2-5; D remains unclear. From germline, CDR1 is SQVTM and CDR2 ANQGSEA. This CDR3 has 10 amino acids. The V end lost 5 bases, the J end lost 5 bases, and 6 bases lay between the germline ends.

This clone showed up just once. The chain recombines TRBV5-1 with TRBJ2-7; 13 bases are a match to TRBD2. Germline V gives CDR1 SGHRS, CDR2 YFSETQ. The CDR3 length is 17 residues. J was trimmed by 7 bases and V by 2 bases; bases with no gene match: 12. This chain's CDR3 is CASSLGLAGVRSGEQYF. In nucleotides, the CDR3 is TGCGCCAGCAGCTTAGGACTAGCGGGAGTACGTTCGGGGGAGCAGTACTTC.

The chain uses TRBV9 and TRBJ2-2; D may be TRBD1 or TRBD2 (6 bases each). Germline V CDR1 and CDR2: SGDLS, YYNGEE. The CDR3 length is 16 residues. V was shortened by 5 bases and J by 3 bases, with 17 bases between the two germline ends. In DNA, the CDR3 is TGTGCCAGCAGTCCAGTCCCGGGGGCTCACACCGGGGAGCTGTTTTTT. It translates to CASSPVPGAHTGELFF. The variable domain in full, with the rest retrieved from reference TRBV9 and TRBJ2-2, is DSGVTQTPKHLITATGQRVTLRCSPRSGDLSVYWYQQSLDQGLQFLIQYYNGEERAKGNILERFSAQQFPDLHSELNLSSLELGDSALYFCASSPVPGAHTGELFFGEGSRLTVL.